This T cell receptor (beta chain) was recovered during a study of cytomegalovirus exposure and HLA in healthy donors. Overall study findings and caveats: Differences between HLA loci emerged in a later analysis of TCR association rates, with DRB1 most and HLA-C fewest.

As regards this clone: Its antigen is undetermined.

The CDR3 extends over 14 amino acids. V lost 3 bases and J 6 bases, leaving 15 bases between the germline ends. Germline V CDR1 and CDR2: SGHRS, YFSETQ. PCR was performed using 60 Vbeta and 13 Jbeta primers. Some clones are missing from TCRdb's copy, which holds only in-frame ones; the method was immunoSEQ multiplex PCR. The sample yields some 210,000 clones, about 85% seen once. This TCR came from a woman aged 45 to 65 in good health and CMV-seropositive. Sequenced material: PBMCs. The chain joins TRBV5-1 to TRBJ1-2; tentative D call: TRBD1 (6 bases). The CDR3 DNA follows: TGCGCCAGCAGCTCCGAGGACAGTTTGAATGGCTACACCTTC. Translating gives CASSSEDSLNGYTF.